Below, 5 T cell receptor beta chains from the same sample are listed, as sequenced in a study of post-analysis software for immune sequencing data. Their antigen targets remain unknown. Sequencing libraries made from TCR beta cDNA carried unique molecular identifiers. TCRdb independently ran MiXCR on the PCR reads; one entry per CDR3 protein. This table has roughly 670,000 distinct CDR3 sequences, 55% to 60% appearing once. Overall study findings and caveats: Elevated frequency relative to controls characterized four or five TRBV segments in patients, TRBV5-6, TRBV5-1 and TRBV20-1 among them.

The specimen was blood. These receptors came from a girl aged 2 to 9 with multiple sclerosis.

V usage is TRBV7-9 and J usage is TRBJ2-1, with 11 positions matching TRBD2. The CDR3 is made up of 16 amino acids. The trim removed 2 bases at V and 2 bases at J, leaving 2 bases unmatched. Germline V gene data show CDR1 as SEHNR and CDR2 as FQNEAQ (reference sequence). This chain's CDR3 is CASSLMGLAAYNEQFF. The DNA of the CDR3 is TGTGCCAGCAGCTTAATGGGACTAGCGGCCTACAATGAGCAGTTCTTC.

V usage is TRBV20-1 and J usage is TRBJ2-7, with 7 positions matching TRBD1. Germline V CDR1 and CDR2: DFQATT, SNEGSKA (reference sequence). CDR3 length equals 12 residues. The V gene end was trimmed by 0 bases and the J gene end by 5 bases; junction bases not matched to a gene: 1. The CDR3 bases are TGCAGTGCTAGAGATCAGGGGGACGAGCAGTACTTC. Translation: CSARDQGDEQYF.

Written as DNA, the CDR3 is TGTGCCAGCAGACCACAGGGAACAGATACGCAGTATTTT. Residues: CASRPQGTDTQYF. The chain recombines TRBV6-5 with TRBJ2-3; a possible D gene is TRBD1 (6 bases). The V gene's germline CDR1 is MNHEY and CDR2 SVGAGI. This CDR3 region has 13 residues. The ends were cut back, 6 bases at V and 3 bases at J, with 10 bases in the middle.

This sequence joins TRBV7-2 and TRBJ2-1, with D perhaps matching TRBD2 (6 bases). The CDR3 sequence is 18 residues long. Trimming pared 6 bases from V and 4 bases from J, leaving 25 bases between. Per germline, CDR1 SGHTA and CDR2 FQGNSA. In DNA form, the CDR3 reads TGTGCCAGCAGTGACATTAGGGACTCCTTCCGCCGTTACAATGAGCAGTTCTTC. Translating it yields CASSDIRDSFRRYNEQFF. The full variable domain, in which reference TRBV7-2 and TRBJ2-1 provide the parts outside the CDR3, is GAGVSQSPSNKVTEKGKDVELRCDPISGHTALYWYRQSLGQGLEFLIYFQGNSAPDKSGLPSDRFSAERTGGSVSTLTIQRTQQEDSAVYLCASSDIRDSFRRYNEQFFGPGTRLTVL.

The chain couples TRBV7-9 to TRBJ2-1; 7 bases fit TRBD1. CDR1 is SEHNR, CDR2 FQNEAQ, per germline (reference sequence). V trimming: 5 bases; J trimming: 3 bases; junction bases outside the gene matches: 7. The CDR3 is made up of 15 amino acids. The CDR3 DNA reads TGTGCCAGCAGCGCACCGGGACAGAGCTACAATGAGCAGTTCTTC. Encoded protein: CASSAPGQSYNEQFF. Variable domain in full (rest from reference TRBV7-9 and TRBJ2-1): DTGVSQNPRHKITKRGQNVTFRCDPISEHNRLYWYRQTLGQGPEFLTYFQNEAQLEKSRLLSDRFSAERPKGSFSTLEIQRTEQGDSAMYLCASSAPGQSYNEQFFGPGTRLTVL.